One TCR beta chain is described in this entry. This specimen belongs to a study of shared clonotypes between healthy human individuals. Assay: immunoSEQ multiplex PCR; the TCRdb copy retains only in-frame clones and omits some. The sample lists 2.3 million or so clones; approximately 95% were seen once. Looked up from germline, CDR1 is MDHEN and CDR2 is SYDVKM. The CDR3 consists of 12 residues. The clonotype originates from a man younger than 35 in good health. Some clones in this sample may be carry-over from other donors' samples. V gene TRBV28 combines with J gene TRBJ2-5; D is undetermined. The J call may be faulty, since TRBJ2-7 better matches the DNA end. Sequencing was carried out using naive CD4+ T cells from PBMCs. Subset described: CD45RA+ positively selected. CDR3 nucleotide sequence: TGTGCCAGCAGTTTATCGGCCTACGAGCAGTACTTC. Its protein is CASSLSAYEQYF.